The clone carrying this TCR beta chain occurred once. This sample is drawn from a study of blood T cell repertoires in COVID-19. Across the whole study: There were acute and convalescent COVID-19 samples, and they came from the United States, Italy and Spain. T cells, B-cell-depleted T cells, or PBMCs supplied cDNA or gDNA.

Trimming took off 5 bases at V and 1 base at J, with 12 bases between the two ends. The CDR3 runs to 15 residues. Germline V gene lookup returns CDR1 SEHNR and CDR2 FQNEAQ (reference sequence). In the original workflow: Estimated nucleated cell counts came from reference gene primer amplification. The table came from immunoSEQ multiplex PCR; TCRdb's copy has only in-frame clones and leaves some out. The DNA was the basis for D and trimming; V, J and clone size are from that table. Of tens of thousands of clones in the sample, about 90% were seen once. V usage is TRBV7-9 and J usage is TRBJ2-1, with a weak D call TRBD1 (7 bases). The sample comprised peripheral blood. The TCR comes from a man between 60 and 75 years old with acute or convalescent COVID-19. The CDR3 DNA sequence: TGTGCCAGCAGCGGTCAGGGGGGATCCTACAATGAGCAGTTCTTC. It translates to CASSGQGGSYNEQFF. Complete variable domain (other parts from reference TRBV7-9 and TRBJ2-1): DTGVSQNPRHKITKRGQNVTFRCDPISEHNRLYWYRQTLGQGPEFLTYFQNEAQLEKSRLLSDRFSAERPKGSFSTLEIQRTEQGDSAMYLCASSGQGGSYNEQFFGPGTRLTVL.